This T cell receptor beta chain was retrieved from a study of T-cell memory formation after mild COVID-19. Study-level background: TCR clustering was largely donor specific. Regarding the study as a whole: The study found balanced CD4/CD8 in clones contracting day 15 to 85 and a CD4+ lean in later expanders. Some SARS-CoV-2-responding clones were already detected in memory before infection.

Each CDR3 protein gets one entry after TCRdb re-called the 5' RACE reads with MiXCR. The table includes 85,000 to 120,000 distinct CDR3 sequences, about an eighth detected once. This clonotype was seen a single time. What it recognizes is unknown. The CDR3 spans 17 residues. Germline CDR1 and CDR2: LGHNA and YNFKEQ. With 0 bases removed from V and 6 bases from J, the gap between germline ends came to 18 bases. Sequenced material: PBMCs or a T cell subset sorted from them (not recorded which). The origin of this receptor is an adult woman who had mild COVID-19 (a few samples of this study predate the infection). Cell type and time point are not known. The J gene is TRBJ2-1, the V gene TRBV4-2, with D possibly TRBD1 on 6 matching bases. The CDR3 DNA follows: TGTGCCAGCAGCCAAGAACTGAGCGTGGGGGCATCCAATGAGCAGTTCTTC. It yields the protein CASSQELSVGASNEQFF.